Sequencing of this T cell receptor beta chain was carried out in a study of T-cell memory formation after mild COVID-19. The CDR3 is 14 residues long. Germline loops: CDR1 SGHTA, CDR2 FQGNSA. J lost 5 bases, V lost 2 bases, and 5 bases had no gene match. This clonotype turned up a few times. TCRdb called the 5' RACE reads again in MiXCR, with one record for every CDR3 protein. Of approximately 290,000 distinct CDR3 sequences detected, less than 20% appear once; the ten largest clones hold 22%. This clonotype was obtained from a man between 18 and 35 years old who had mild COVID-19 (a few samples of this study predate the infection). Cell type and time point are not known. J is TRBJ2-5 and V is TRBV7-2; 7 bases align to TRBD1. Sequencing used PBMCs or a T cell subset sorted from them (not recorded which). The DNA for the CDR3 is TGTGCCAGCAGCTTACAGGGGGTAGGGGAGACCCAGTACTTC. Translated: CASSLQGVGETQYF.